The 6 T cell receptor beta chains below come from one sample, sequenced in a study of T cells after yellow fever vaccination. MiXCR, applied by TCRdb to the 5' RACE reads, yields one record per CDR3 protein. The repertoire consists of roughly 30,000 distinct CDR3 sequences, with 6.3% occurring once and the leading ten covering approximately 25%. The sequencing used PBMCs, either bulk or a sorted T-cell subset (CD4+, CD8+, memory, or dextramer-sorted; not recorded which), collected on the day of the yellow fever booster vaccination. These receptors were obtained from a young man who received the YFV17D yellow fever vaccine.

This clonotype appeared many times. The rearrangement joins TRBV29-1 to TRBJ2-2; D unclear. CDR1 and CDR2 from the germline V gene are SQVTM and ANQGSEA. Trimming cost V 6 bases and J 7 bases, with 12 bases left between them. This CDR3 contains 12 residues. CDR3 protein: CSVTDVVGELFF. The CDR3 region has the DNA TGCAGCGTGACGGACGTGGTCGGGGAGCTGTTTTTT.

This clonotype has ten or more counts. The rearrangement links TRBV30 to TRBJ2-1, with TRBD2 matching over 8 bases. Germline V CDR1 and CDR2: GTSNPN, SVGIG (reference sequence). CDR3 size: 17 residues. J lost 4 bases, V lost 4 bases, and 15 bases had no gene match. The CDR3 nucleotides are TGTGCCTGGACACCCTCCGGAAGGGTAGCGGGATACAATGAGCAGTTCTTC. Its translation is CAWTPSGRVAGYNEQFF.

This clonotype was found a few times. J is TRBJ2-1 and V is TRBV18, with TRBD2 identical over 9 bases. The J segment lost 10 bases and the V segment lost 2 bases, leaving 12 bases of the junction unmatched. This CDR3 is built from 16 residues. Looked up from germline, CDR1 is KGHSH and CDR2 is LQKENI. For the CDR3, the DNA is TGTGCCAGCTCACCAGTCGGAGCGGGGGGCCACCGGGAGCAGTTCTTC. It codes for CASSPVGAGGHREQFF.

This clonotype has a count of ten or more. The chain has TRBV3-1 and TRBJ1-2; maybe TRBD1 (5 bases). Germline loops: CDR1 LGHDT, CDR2 YNNKEL (reference sequence). The V and J ends lost 7 bases and 7 bases respectively, with 16 bases between them. The CDR3 contains 13 residues. CDR3 DNA sequence: TGTGCCAGCAAACGGACAAGGGGAGGTGGCTACACCTTC. It is translated as CASKRTRGGGYTF.

This clonotype was seen a few times. The J gene is TRBJ2-1, the V gene TRBV12-2; TRBD1, as called in the table, went unchecked against the DNA. TRBV12-2 is marked as a pseudogene. The CDR3 has 18 residues. The CDR3 loop is CASRLARLGLGAYNEQFF. The CDR3 nucleotides read TGTGCAAGTCGCTTAGCGCGATTGGGACTAGGGGCTTACAATGAGCAGTTCTTC.

In its sample, this clonotype was seen a few times. The rearrangement uses TRBV5-4 and TRBJ2-1; the match to TRBD2 covers 15 bases. The CDR3 totals 18 residues. Germline V gives CDR1 SGHNT, CDR2 YYREEE (reference sequence). The V gene end was trimmed by 3 bases and the J gene end by 3 bases; junction bases not matched to a gene: 7. DNA for the CDR3: TGTGCCAGCAGCTCCGGGACTAGCGGGAGGACTATCTACAATGAGCAGTTCTTC. This codes for CASSSGTSGRTIYNEQFF.